This T cell receptor (beta chain) was sequenced in a study of shared clonotypes between healthy human individuals. Study-wide results and limits: The study found lower generation probabilities in non-shared clonotypes than in those shared by all four donors. Several donors held approximately 4.6% of naive CD4 clonotypes in common.

The data were produced by immunoSEQ multiplex PCR, yet TCRdb's version contains in-frame clones alone and is incomplete. The data contain 800,000 to 950,000 clones, approximately 96% of them singletons. Per germline, CDR1 MNHEY and CDR2 SMNVEV (reference sequence). CDR3 length: 15 amino acids. Trimming shortened V by 5 bases and J by 5 bases, and 19 bases separated the two germline ends. Positive CCR7 selection of CD45RO-negative cells yielded the naive CD8 cells, and terminally differentiated effector memory CD45RA+ cells were excluded. Concerning this clone itself: The antigen is unknown.

The chain employs TRBV27 and TRBJ2-7, with D unclear. This TCR was sampled from a young man in good health. Sequenced sample: naive CD8+ T cells sorted from blood. The CDR3 DNA reads as TGTGCCAGCAGTCCCCAGGCTGGGCTACTCGACGAGCAGTACTTC. Its translation is CASSPQAGLLDEQYF.